The rows below give T cell receptor beta chains drawn from one sample of a study of immune evolution from preneoplasia to lung adenocarcinoma. Clones were read by immunoSEQ multiplex PCR, and TCRdb kept only the in-frame ones, dropping some. In the table there are 6,000 to 6,500 clones, roughly 80% of which are singletons. Sample: FFPE adjacent normal lung tissue. These receptors were collected from a donor of 70 years or more with lung adenocarcinoma. CDR3s include the opening cysteine and the closing phenylalanine or tryptophan. D genes are given only for firm matches. Rows give clone size only sometimes, using once, few, many, or a class for an expanded clone.

cdr3_length: 14; v_call: TRBV4-1; j_call: TRBJ2-7; clone_size: few; d_call: .; cdr3_aa: CASRISSSSYEQYF; cdr3_nt: TGCGCCAGCAGGATATCTTCTAGCTCCTACGAGCAGTACTTC
cdr3_length: 14; v_call: TRBV7-9; j_call: TRBJ1-4; clone_size: .; d_call: .; cdr3_aa: CASSPGRQGEKLFF; cdr3_nt: TGTGCCAGCAGCCCAGGTCGTCAGGGTGAAAAACTGTTTTTT
cdr3_length: 14; v_call: TRBV5-1; j_call: TRBJ1-1; clone_size: .; d_call: .; cdr3_aa: CASSPEGFNTEAFF; cdr3_nt: TGCGCCAGCAGCCCGGAGGGGTTTAACACTGAAGCTTTCTTT
cdr3_length: 14; v_call: TRBV18; j_call: TRBJ2-3; clone_size: .; d_call: .; cdr3_aa: CASSPPGFTDTQYF; cdr3_nt: TGTGCCAGCTCACCACCGGGGTTCACAGATACGCAGTATTTT
cdr3_length: 13; v_call: TRBV27; j_call: TRBJ2-1; clone_size: once; d_call: .; cdr3_aa: CASSSLYINEQFF; cdr3_nt: TGTGCCAGCAGTTCCCTCTACATCAATGAGCAGTTCTTC
cdr3_length: 13; v_call: TRBV30; j_call: TRBJ2-4; clone_size: few; d_call: .; cdr3_aa: CAWSLQGQNIQYF; cdr3_nt: TGTGCCTGGAGTCTCCAGGGACAAAACATTCAGTACTTC
cdr3_length: 14; v_call: TRBV30; j_call: TRBJ2-7; clone_size: .; d_call: .; cdr3_aa: CAWSVGPQAYEQYF; cdr3_nt: TGTGCCTGGAGTGTAGGCCCCCAGGCGTACGAGCAGTACTTC
cdr3_length: 14; v_call: TRBV9; j_call: TRBJ1-3; clone_size: .; d_call: .; cdr3_aa: CASSVESGGNTIYF; cdr3_nt: TGTGCCAGCAGCGTAGAGTCGGGGGGCAACACCATATATTTT
cdr3_length: 16; v_call: TRBV29-1; j_call: TRBJ1-2; clone_size: .; d_call: .; cdr3_aa: CSVDWFRAGDNYGYTF; cdr3_nt: TGCAGCGTTGATTGGTTTCGGGCAGGGGATAACTATGGCTACACCTTC
cdr3_length: 15; v_call: TRBV18; j_call: TRBJ1-1; clone_size: .; d_call: .; cdr3_aa: CASSPPSGYNTEAFF; cdr3_nt: TGTGCCAGCTCACCACCATCCGGCTATAACACTGAAGCTTTCTTT